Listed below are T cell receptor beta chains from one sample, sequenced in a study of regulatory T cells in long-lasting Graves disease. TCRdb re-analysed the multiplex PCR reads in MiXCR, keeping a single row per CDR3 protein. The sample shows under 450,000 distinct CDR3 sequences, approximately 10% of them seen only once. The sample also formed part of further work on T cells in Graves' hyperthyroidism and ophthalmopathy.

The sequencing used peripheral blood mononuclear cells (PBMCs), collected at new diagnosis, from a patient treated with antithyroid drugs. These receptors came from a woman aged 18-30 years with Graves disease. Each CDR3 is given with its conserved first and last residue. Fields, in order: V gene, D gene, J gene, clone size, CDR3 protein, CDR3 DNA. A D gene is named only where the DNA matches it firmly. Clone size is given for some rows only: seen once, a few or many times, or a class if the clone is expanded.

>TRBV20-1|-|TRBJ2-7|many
CSAPPHDRYEQYF
TGCAGTGCCCCACCCCATGACAGATACGAGCAGTACTTC
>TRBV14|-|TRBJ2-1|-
CASSQVGNWDEQFF
TGTGCCAGCAGCCAAGTTGGGAATTGGGATGAGCAGTTCTTC
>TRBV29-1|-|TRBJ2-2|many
CSVEVGNTGELFF
TGCAGCGTTGAAGTGGGAAACACCGGGGAGCTGTTTTTT
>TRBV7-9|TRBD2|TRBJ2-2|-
CASIPGGTTGELFF
TGTGCCAGCATTCCGGGAGGGACCACCGGGGAGCTGTTTTTT
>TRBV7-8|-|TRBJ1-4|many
CASSARTSRGEKLFF
TGTGCCAGCAGCGCCCGGACTTCTCGAGGTGAAAAACTGTTTTTT
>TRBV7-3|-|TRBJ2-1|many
CASSFNEYNEQFF
TGTGCCAGCAGCTTCAATGAATACAATGAGCAGTTCTTC
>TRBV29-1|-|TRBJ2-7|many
CSVAHRSSYEQYF
TGCAGCGTTGCCCACAGGAGCTCCTACGAGCAGTACTTC
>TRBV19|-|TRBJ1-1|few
CASSMYVGYTEAFF
TGTGCCAGTAGTATGTATGTGGGGTACACTGAAGCTTTCTTT
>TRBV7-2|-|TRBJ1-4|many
CASSLSREKLFF
TGTGCCAGCAGCTTATCTAGAGAAAAACTGTTTTTT
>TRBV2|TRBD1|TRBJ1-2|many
CASRTTGGGRGYTF
TGTGCCAGCCGAACTACAGGGGGCGGAAGGGGCTACACCTTC
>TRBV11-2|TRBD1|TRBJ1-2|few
CASSWDRDYGYTF
TGTGCCAGCAGCTGGGACAGGGACTATGGCTACACCTTC
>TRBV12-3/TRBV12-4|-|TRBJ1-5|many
CASTLGGFGNQPQHF
TGTGCCAGCACCCTTGGAGGTTTTGGCAATCAGCCCCAGCATTTT
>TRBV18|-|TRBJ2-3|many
CASSRQASGTDTQYF
TGTGCCAGCTCACGCCAAGCTAGCGGCACAGATACGCAGTATTTT
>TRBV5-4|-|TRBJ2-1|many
CASSLRFNEQFF
TGTGCCAGCAGCTTGAGGTTCAATGAGCAGTTCTTC
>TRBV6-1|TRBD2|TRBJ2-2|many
CASSNPGLAKNTGELFF
TGTGCCAGCAGTAACCCGGGACTAGCTAAGAACACCGGGGAGCTGTTTTTT
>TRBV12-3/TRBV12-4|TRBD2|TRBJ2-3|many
CASSFGTSGSAPPDTQYF
TGTGCCAGCAGCTTCGGGACTAGCGGAAGTGCGCCTCCAGATACGCAGTATTTT
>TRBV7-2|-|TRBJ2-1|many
CASSHDYNEQFF
TGTGCCAGCAGCCACGACTACAATGAGCAGTTCTTC
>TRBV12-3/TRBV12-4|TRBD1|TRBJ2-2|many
CASSSRQGASGELFF
TGTGCCAGCAGTTCACGACAGGGGGCGTCCGGGGAGCTGTTTTTT
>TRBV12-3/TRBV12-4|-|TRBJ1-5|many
CASSLSGVSNQPQHF
TGTGCCAGCAGTTTATCTGGGGTTAGCAATCAGCCCCAGCATTTT
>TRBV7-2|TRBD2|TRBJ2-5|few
CASSLDPAGGPGETQYF
TGTGCCAGCAGCTTAGATCCAGCGGGGGGGCCTGGGGAGACCCAGTACTTC
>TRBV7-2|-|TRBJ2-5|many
CASSSDIQETQYF
TGTGCCAGCAGCTCGGACATACAAGAGACCCAGTACTTC
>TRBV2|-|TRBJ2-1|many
CASSEELASVGNEQFF
TGTGCCAGCAGTGAAGAACTAGCCTCCGTAGGCAATGAGCAGTTCTTC
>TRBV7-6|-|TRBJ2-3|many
CASSLDREDTQYF
TGTGCCAGCAGCTTGGACAGAGAAGATACGCAGTATTTT
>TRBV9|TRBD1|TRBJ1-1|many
CASSAEGDRDLRGTEAFF
TGTGCCAGCAGCGCCGAGGGAGACAGGGATCTAAGGGGGACTGAAGCTTTCTTT
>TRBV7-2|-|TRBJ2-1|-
CASSGPWANEQFF
TGTGCCAGCAGCGGGCCCTGGGCTAATGAGCAGTTCTTC
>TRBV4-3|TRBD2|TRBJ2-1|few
CASSQDQALAGDYNEQFF
TGCGCCAGCAGCCAAGATCAAGCACTAGCGGGAGACTACAATGAGCAGTTCTTC
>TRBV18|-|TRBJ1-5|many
CASSPGSNQPQHF
TGTGCCAGCTCACCGGGGAGCAATCAGCCCCAGCATTTT
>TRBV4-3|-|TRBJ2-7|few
CASSQDRVLRYEQYF
TGCGCCAGCAGCCAAGACAGGGTCCTTCGCTACGAGCAGTACTTC
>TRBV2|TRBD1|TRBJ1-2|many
CAKETGVTSNYGYTF
TGTGCCAAAGAGACAGGGGTTACTTCTAACTATGGCTACACCTTC
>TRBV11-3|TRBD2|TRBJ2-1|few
CASSPGGRGGNNEQFF
TGTGCCAGCTCCCCGGGGGGGCGGGGGGGAAACAATGAGCAGTTCTTC